This entry lists 15 T cell receptor beta chains sequenced from one sample in a study of shared clonotypes between healthy human individuals. Using immunoSEQ multiplex PCR, the repertoire was profiled, and TCRdb retains in-frame clones only, with some absent. The sample gives 2.3 million or so clones, roughly 93% of which show up once; about 0.39% is in the top ten. The material sequenced was naive CD4+ T cells from PBMCs. Subset meaning: CD45RA+ positively selected. These receptor sequences come from a man aged 18-30 years in good health. Some clones in this sample may be carry-over from other donors' samples.

The chain joins TRBV7-9 to TRBJ2-6; D might be TRBD2 (6 bases). In germline, CDR1 is SEHNR, CDR2 FQNEAQ (reference sequence). V was pared by 1 base and J by 0 bases, with 10 bases between. CDR3 length equals 17 residues. The CDR3 bases are TGTGCCAGCAGCTTAGGGTCGGGACTCTCTGGGGCCAACGTCCTGACTTTC. This encodes CASSLGSGLSGANVLTF.

This clone showed up just once. The V call is TRBV4-1, the J call TRBJ1-2, with 7 bases lining up with TRBD1. The J segment lost 10 bases and the V segment lost 5 bases, leaving 13 bases of the junction unmatched. The CDR3 is 14 amino acids. Germline lookup yields CDR1 MGHRA and CDR2 YSYEKL. The CDR3 sequence is CASSGVPGQRDYTF. CDR3 coding DNA: TGCGCCAGCAGCGGAGTCCCGGGACAGAGGGACTACACCTTC.

This chain uses TRBV6-6 with TRBJ2-7, with D tentatively TRBD1 (6 bases). Germline lookup yields CDR1 MNHNY and CDR2 SVGAGI (reference sequence). The CDR3 spans 14 residues. The V gene lost 6 bases and the J gene lost 0 bases, with 12 bases spanning the gap. CDR3 nucleotide sequence: TGTGCCAGCAGAGAGGACAGCAGCTCCTACGAGCAGTACTTC. Translated: CASREDSSSYEQYF.

This chain connects TRBV18 to TRBJ2-7, with 10 bases fitting TRBD1. The CDR3 consists of 14 residues. V gave up 0 bases and J gave up 7 bases; unmatched junction bases: 3. The V gene's germline CDR1 is KGHSH and CDR2 LQKENI. The CDR3 loop reads CASSPPGQGWEQYF. In DNA, the CDR3 is TGTGCCAGCTCACCACCGGGACAGGGGTGGGAGCAGTACTTC. Together with reference TRBV18 and TRBJ2-7, the CDR3 gives the full variable domain: NAGVMQNPRHLVRRRGQEARLRCSPMKGHSHVYWYRQLPEEGLKFMVYLQKENIIDESGMPKERFSAEFPKEGPSILRIQQVVRGDSAAYFCASSPPGQGWEQYFGPGTRLTVT.

The chain carries TRBV5-4 and TRBJ1-3, with 8 nucleotides matching TRBD1. The CDR3 is made up of 18 amino acids. After removal of 7 bases from V and 0 bases from J, the junction contained 15 bases not matched to a gene. CDR1 and CDR2 (germline): SGHNT, YYREEE (reference sequence). CDR3 DNA: TGTGCCAGCGCCCTAAAAATGGGACAGGCCTTCTCTGGAAACACCATATATTTT. Amino acids: CASALKMGQAFSGNTIYF.

The V gene is TRBV5-8, the J gene TRBJ1-5; D gene ambiguous. The CDR3 spans 16 residues. Trimming removed 0 bases from V and 1 base from J, with 11 bases in between. Germline V CDR1 and CDR2: SGHTS, YDEGEE. The CDR3 DNA sequence: TGTGCCAGCAGCTTGGCCTTTGGGGTCAGCAATCAGCCCCAGCATTTT. Protein: CASSLAFGVSNQPQHF. The full variable domain, its missing parts supplied by reference TRBV5-8 and TRBJ1-5, is EAGVTQSPTHLIKTRGQQATLRCSPISGHTSVYWYQQALGLGLQFLLWYDEGEERNRGNFPPRFSGRQFPNYSSELNVNALELEDSALYLCASSLAFGVSNQPQHFGDGTRLSIL.

The chain uses TRBV11-3 and TRBJ2-1, with 13 positions matching TRBD2. V was pared by 1 base and J by 7 bases, with 7 bases of the junction left unmatched. Per germline, CDR1 SGHNT and CDR2 YENEEA. This CDR3 is built from 17 residues. As DNA, the CDR3 is TGTGCCAGCAGCTTAGGGTTACGGACTAGCGGGAGTAATGAGCAGTTCTTC. This codes for CASSLGLRTSGSNEQFF.

The CDR3 loop is CASSRNPTGRDEQYF. The CDR3 DNA reads TGTGCCAGCAGTCGTAACCCTACAGGGAGGGACGAGCAGTACTTC. The rearrangement joins TRBV6-6 to TRBJ2-7, with D perhaps matching TRBD2 (7 bases). Germline values: CDR1 MNHNY, CDR2 SVGAGI (reference sequence). The CDR3 is made up of 15 amino acids. Trimming left V 5 bases short and J 5 bases short, with 19 bases between.

The V gene is TRBV7-8, the J gene TRBJ2-5; D unresolved. Trimming pared 0 bases from V and 1 base from J, leaving 3 bases between. This CDR3 is built from 13 residues. The germline gives CDR1 SGHVS, CDR2 FQNEAQ. This CDR3 reads CASSLASQETQYF. CDR3 DNA: TGTGCCAGCAGCTTAGCCAGCCAAGAGACCCAGTACTTC.

The chain joins TRBV11-2 to TRBJ2-7; D not resolved. This CDR3 is 11 amino acids long. Germline lookup yields CDR1 SGHAT and CDR2 FQNNGV. The V end lost 3 bases, the J end lost 5 bases, and 5 bases lay between the germline ends. The CDR3 protein is CASSFYHEQYF. CDR3 nucleotides: TGTGCCAGCAGCTTTTACCACGAGCAGTACTTC.

The chain has TRBV28 and TRBJ1-1; 7 bases fit TRBD1. Germline V gives CDR1 MDHEN, CDR2 SYDVKM. The CDR3 extends over 12 amino acids. Germline trimming cut 7 bases from V and 4 bases from J; bases unmatched to any gene: 3. The CDR3 sequence: CASTAGGTEAFF. The CDR3 nucleotides are TGTGCCAGCACGGCAGGGGGCACTGAAGCTTTCTTT.

V gene TRBV20-1 combines with J gene TRBJ2-5; D perhaps matches TRBD1 (6 bases). Germline CDR1 reads DFQATT; CDR2 reads SNEGSKA (reference sequence). The CDR3 runs 11 residues. V was clipped by 6 bases and J by 6 bases, with 11 bases between them. The CDR3 loop reads CSAPRGQTQYF. The CDR3 DNA follows: TGCAGTGCGCCCAGGGGTCAGACCCAGTACTTC.

This clone was picked up a small number of times. The same CDR3 is also encoded by other DNA sequences in this sample. The gene calls are TRBV25-1 and TRBJ1-1; TRBD1 aligns across 11 bases. Germline lookup yields CDR1 MGHDK and CDR2 SYGVNS. After removal of 6 bases from V and 5 bases from J, the junction contained 2 bases not matched to a gene. There are 13 residues in the CDR3. The CDR3 DNA sequence: TGTGCCAGCAGGGGACAGGGGGAAACTGAAGCTTTCTTT. It specifies CASRGQGETEAFF.

This rearrangement joins TRBV6-4 to TRBJ2-1; 9 positions agree with TRBD2. CDR1 and CDR2 (germline): MRHNA, SNTAGT. V gave up 4 bases and J gave up 8 bases; unmatched junction bases: 6. The CDR3 consists of 14 residues. The CDR3 reads CASSVLAGLDEQFF. CDR3 sequence (DNA): TGTGCCAGCAGTGTCCTAGCGGGGCTCGATGAGCAGTTCTTC.

The chain uses TRBV7-9 and TRBJ2-2; D might be TRBD1 or TRBD2, each matching 5 bases. Trimming took 5 bases from V and 6 from J, leaving 13 bases between them. This CDR3 region has 14 residues. CDR1 SEHNR and CDR2 FQNEAQ come from the germline V gene (reference sequence). CDR3 DNA: TGTGCCAGCAGCCTGGGGGTAAAGGCCGGGGAGCTGTTTTTT. It translates to CASSLGVKAGELFF.